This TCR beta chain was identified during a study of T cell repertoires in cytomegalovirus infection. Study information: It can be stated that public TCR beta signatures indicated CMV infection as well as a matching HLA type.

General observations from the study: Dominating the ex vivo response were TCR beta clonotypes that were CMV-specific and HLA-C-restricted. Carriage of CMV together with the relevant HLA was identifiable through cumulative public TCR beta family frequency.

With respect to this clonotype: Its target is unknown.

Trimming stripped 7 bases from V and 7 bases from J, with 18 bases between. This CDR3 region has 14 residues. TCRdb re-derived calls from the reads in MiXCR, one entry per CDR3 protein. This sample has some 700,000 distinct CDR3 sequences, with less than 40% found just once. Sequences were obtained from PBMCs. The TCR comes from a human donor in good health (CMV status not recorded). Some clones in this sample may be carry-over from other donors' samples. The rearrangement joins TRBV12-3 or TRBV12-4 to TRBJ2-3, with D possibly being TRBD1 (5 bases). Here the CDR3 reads CASNPAVDSNTQYF. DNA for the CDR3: TGTGCCAGCAACCCGGCCGTCGACAGCAATACGCAGTATTTT.